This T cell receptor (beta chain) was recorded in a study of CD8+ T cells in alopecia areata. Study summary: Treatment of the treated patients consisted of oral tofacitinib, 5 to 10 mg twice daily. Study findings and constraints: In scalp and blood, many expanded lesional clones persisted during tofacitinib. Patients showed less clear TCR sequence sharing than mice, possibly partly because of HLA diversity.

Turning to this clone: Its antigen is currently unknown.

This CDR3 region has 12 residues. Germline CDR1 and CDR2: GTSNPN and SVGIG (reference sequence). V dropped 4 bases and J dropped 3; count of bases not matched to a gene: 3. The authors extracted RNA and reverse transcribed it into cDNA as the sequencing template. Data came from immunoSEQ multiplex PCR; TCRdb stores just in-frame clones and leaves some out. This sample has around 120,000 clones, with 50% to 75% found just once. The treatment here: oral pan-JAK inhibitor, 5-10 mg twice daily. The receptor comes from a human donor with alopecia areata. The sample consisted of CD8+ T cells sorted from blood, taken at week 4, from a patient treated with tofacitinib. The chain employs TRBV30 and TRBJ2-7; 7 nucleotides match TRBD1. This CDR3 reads CAWKGASYEQYF. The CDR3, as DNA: TGTGCCTGGAAGGGGGCCAGCTACGAGCAGTACTTC.